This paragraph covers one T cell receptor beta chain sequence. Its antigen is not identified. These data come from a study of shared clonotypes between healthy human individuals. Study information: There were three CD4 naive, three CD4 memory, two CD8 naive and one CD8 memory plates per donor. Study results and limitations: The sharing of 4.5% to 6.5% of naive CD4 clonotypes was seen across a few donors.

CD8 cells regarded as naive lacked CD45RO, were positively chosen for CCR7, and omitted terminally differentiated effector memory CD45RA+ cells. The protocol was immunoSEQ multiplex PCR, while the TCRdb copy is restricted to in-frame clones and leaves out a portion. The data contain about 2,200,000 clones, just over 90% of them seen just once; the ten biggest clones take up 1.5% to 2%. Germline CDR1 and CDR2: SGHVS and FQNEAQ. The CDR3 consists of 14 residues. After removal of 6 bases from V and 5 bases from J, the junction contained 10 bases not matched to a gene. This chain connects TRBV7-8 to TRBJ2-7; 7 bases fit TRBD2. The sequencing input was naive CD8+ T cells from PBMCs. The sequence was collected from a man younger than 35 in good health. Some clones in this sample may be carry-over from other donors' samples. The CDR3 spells CASSVSRGRHEQYF. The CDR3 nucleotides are TGTGCCAGCAGTGTTTCGCGGGGGAGACACGAGCAGTACTTC.